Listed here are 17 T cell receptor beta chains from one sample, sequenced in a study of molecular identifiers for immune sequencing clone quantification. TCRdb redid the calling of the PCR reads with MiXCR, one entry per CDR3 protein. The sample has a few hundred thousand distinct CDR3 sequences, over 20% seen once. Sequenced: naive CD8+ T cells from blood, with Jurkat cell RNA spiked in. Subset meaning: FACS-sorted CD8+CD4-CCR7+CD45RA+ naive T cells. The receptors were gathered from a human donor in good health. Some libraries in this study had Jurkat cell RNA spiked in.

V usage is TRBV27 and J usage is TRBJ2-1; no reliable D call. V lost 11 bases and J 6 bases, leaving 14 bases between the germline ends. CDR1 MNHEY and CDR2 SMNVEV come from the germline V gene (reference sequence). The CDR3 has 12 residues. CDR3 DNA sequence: TGTGCCGCTTACAGTTTTAGCAATGAGCAGTTCTTC. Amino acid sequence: CAAYSFSNEQFF.

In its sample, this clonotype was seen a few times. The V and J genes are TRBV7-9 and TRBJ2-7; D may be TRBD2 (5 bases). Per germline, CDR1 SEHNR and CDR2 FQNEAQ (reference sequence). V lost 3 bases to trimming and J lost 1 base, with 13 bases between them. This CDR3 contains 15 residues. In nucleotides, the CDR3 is TGTGCCAGCAGCTTCCGCGCCGGGGAATCCTACGAGCAGTACTTC. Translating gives CASSFRAGESYEQYF. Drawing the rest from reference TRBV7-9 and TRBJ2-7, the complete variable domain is DTGVSQNPRHKITKRGQNVTFRCDPISEHNRLYWYRQTLGQGPEFLTYFQNEAQLEKSRLLSDRFSAERPKGSFSTLEIQRTEQGDSAMYLCASSFRAGESYEQYFGPGTRLTVT.

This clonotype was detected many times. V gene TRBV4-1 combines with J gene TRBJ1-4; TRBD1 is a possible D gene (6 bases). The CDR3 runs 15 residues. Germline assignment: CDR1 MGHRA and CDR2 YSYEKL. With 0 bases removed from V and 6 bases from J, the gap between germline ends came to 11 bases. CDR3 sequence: CASSQDHPGDEKLFF. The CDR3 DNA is TGCGCCAGCAGCCAAGATCACCCAGGGGATGAAAAACTGTTTTTT.

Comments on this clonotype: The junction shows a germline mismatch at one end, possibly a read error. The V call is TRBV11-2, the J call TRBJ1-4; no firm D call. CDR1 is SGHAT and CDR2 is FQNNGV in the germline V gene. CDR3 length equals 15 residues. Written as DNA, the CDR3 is TGTGCCAACAGCTTAGATTACGGGGTTAGCGAAAAACTGTTTTTT. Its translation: CANSLDYGVSEKLFF.

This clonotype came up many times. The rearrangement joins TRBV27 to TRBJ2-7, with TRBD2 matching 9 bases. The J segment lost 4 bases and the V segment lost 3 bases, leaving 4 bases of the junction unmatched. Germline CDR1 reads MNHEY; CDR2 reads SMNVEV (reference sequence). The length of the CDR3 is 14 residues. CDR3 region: CASSFSGSSYEQYF. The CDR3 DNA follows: TGTGCCAGCAGTTTTAGCGGGAGTAGTTACGAGCAGTACTTC.

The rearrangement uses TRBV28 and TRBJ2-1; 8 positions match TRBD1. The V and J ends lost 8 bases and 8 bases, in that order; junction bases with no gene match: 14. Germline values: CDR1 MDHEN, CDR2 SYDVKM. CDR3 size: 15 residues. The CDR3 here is CASSLGAGGLDEQFF. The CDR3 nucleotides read TGTGCCAGCTCCCTGGGAGCAGGGGGCTTGGATGAGCAGTTCTTC.

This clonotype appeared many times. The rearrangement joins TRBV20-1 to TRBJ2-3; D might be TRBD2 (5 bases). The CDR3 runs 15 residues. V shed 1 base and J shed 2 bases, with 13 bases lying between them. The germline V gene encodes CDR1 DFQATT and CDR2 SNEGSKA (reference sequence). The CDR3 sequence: CSARAAEENTDTQYF. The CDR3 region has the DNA TGCAGTGCTAGAGCGGCGGAGGAAAACACAGATACGCAGTATTTT.

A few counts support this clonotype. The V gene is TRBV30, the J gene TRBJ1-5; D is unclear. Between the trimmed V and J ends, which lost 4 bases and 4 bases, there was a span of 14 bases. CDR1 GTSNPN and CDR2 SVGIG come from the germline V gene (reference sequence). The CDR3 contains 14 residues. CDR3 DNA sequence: TGTGCCTGGAACCAGGACGGTGTAAATCAGCCCCAGCATTTT. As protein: CAWNQDGVNQPQHF. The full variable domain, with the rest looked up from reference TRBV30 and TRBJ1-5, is SQTIHQWPATLVQPVGSPLSLECTVEGTSNPNLYWYRQAAGRGLQLLFYSVGIGQISSEVPQNLSASRPQDRQFILSSKKLLLSDSGFYLCAWNQDGVNQPQHFGDGTRLSIL.

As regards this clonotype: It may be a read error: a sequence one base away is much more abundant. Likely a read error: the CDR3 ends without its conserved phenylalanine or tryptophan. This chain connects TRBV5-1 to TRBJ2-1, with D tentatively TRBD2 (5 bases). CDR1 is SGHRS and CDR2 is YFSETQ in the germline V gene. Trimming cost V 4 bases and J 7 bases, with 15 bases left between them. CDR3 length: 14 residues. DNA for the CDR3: TGCGCCAGCAGCCTGGAGGTCGCGACGAATGAGCAGTTCATC. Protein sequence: CASSLEVATNEQFI.

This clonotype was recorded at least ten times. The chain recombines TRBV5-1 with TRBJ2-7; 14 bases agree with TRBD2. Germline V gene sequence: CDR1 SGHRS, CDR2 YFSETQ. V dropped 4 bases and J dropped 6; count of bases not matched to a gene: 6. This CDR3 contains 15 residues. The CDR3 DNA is TGCGCCAGCAGCCCGGGACTAGCGGGAGACTCCGAGCAGTACTTC. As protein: CASSPGLAGDSEQYF.

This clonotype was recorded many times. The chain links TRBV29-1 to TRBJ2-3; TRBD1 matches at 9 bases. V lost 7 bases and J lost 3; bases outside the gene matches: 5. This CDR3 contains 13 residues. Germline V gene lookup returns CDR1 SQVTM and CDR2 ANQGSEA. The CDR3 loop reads CSAGDRVTDTQYF. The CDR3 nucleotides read TGCAGCGCCGGGGACAGGGTTACAGATACGCAGTATTTT.

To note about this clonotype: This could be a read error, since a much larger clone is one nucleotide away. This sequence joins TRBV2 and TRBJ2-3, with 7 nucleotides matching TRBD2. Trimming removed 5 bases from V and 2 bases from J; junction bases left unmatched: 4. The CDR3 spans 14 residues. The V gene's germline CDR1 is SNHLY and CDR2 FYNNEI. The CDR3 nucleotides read TGTGCCAGCAGTCGGGGGGTAGACACAGATACGCAGTATTTT. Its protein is CASSRGVDTDTQYF.

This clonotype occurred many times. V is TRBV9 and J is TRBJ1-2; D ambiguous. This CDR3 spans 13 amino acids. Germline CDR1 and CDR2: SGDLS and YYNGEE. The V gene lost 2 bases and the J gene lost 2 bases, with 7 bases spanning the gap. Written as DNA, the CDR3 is TGTGCCAGCAGCGTTTCAGAGAACTATGGCTACACCTTC. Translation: CASSVSENYGYTF.

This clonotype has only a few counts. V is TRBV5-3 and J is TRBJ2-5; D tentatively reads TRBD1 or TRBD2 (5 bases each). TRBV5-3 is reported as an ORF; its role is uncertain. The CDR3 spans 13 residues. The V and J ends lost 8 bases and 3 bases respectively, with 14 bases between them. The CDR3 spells CASCHRDEETQYF. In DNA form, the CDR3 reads TGTGCCAGCTGCCACCGGGACGAAGAGACCCAGTACTTC.

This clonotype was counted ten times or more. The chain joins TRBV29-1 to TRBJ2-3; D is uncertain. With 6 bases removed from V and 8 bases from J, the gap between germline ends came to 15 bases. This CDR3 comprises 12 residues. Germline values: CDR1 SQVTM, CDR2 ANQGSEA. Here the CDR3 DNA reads TGCAGCGTCGAGGATTGGAACGGTACGCAGTATTTT. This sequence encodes CSVEDWNGTQYF.

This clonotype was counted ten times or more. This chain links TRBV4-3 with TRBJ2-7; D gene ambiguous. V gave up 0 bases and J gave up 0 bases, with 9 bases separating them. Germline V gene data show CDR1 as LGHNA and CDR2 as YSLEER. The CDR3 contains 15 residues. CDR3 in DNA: TGCGCCAGCAGCCAAGATCTAGGCAGCTCCTACGAGCAGTACTTC. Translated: CASSQDLGSSYEQYF.

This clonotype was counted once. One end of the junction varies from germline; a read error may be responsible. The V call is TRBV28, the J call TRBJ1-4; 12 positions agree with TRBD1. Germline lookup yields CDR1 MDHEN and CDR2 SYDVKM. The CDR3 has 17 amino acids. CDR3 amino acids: CASSPGQGARRAETLFF. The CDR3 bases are TGTGCCAGCAGTCCGGGACAGGGGGCCAGGAGGGCGGAAACACTGTTTTTT. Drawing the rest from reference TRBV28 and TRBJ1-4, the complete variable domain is DVKVTQSSRYLVKRTGEKVFLECVQDMDHENMFWYRQDPGLGLRLIYFSYDVKMKEKGDIPEGYSVSREKKERFSLILESASTNQTSMYLCASSPGQGARRAETLFFGSGTQLSVL.